This is a list of T cell receptor beta chains from one sample in a study of cytomegalovirus exposure and HLA in healthy donors. The method was immunoSEQ multiplex PCR; TCRdb's version includes in-frame clones alone and lacks a portion of them. This sample has 110,000 to 150,000 clones, with roughly nine tenths found just once. The sample was PBMCs. The receptors derive from a man in his late teens or twenties in good health and CMV-seronegative. CDR3s include the opening cysteine and the closing phenylalanine or tryptophan. Fields, in order: CDR3 protein, CDR3 DNA, clone size, D gene, CDR3 length, V gene, J gene. D genes are given only for firm matches. Not every row has a clone size; where given, it reads once, few, many or a size class.

cdr3_aa: CASSSASGGSYEQYF
cdr3_nt: TGTGCCAGTAGTTCGGCCTCAGGGGGCTCCTACGAGCAGTACTTC
clone_size: -
d_call: TRBD1
cdr3_length: 15
v_call: TRBV19
j_call: TRBJ2-7

cdr3_aa: CACGGTEAFF
cdr3_nt: TGTGCTTGCGGCGGCACTGAAGCTTTCTTT
clone_size: -
d_call: -
cdr3_length: 10
v_call: TRBV7-9
j_call: TRBJ1-1

cdr3_aa: CASSGLAGQETQYF
cdr3_nt: TGTGCCAGCAGCGGACTAGCGGGGCAAGAGACCCAGTACTTC
clone_size: -
d_call: TRBD2
cdr3_length: 14
v_call: TRBV27
j_call: TRBJ2-5

cdr3_aa: CASSSLGTTNTGELFF
cdr3_nt: TGTGCCAGCAGCTCCTTGGGGACTACTAACACCGGGGAGCTGTTTTTT
clone_size: -
d_call: TRBD2
cdr3_length: 16
v_call: TRBV7-9
j_call: TRBJ2-2

cdr3_aa: CAWSVSGSTEAFF
cdr3_nt: TGTGCCTGGAGTGTATCGGGGAGTACTGAAGCTTTCTTT
clone_size: -
d_call: -
cdr3_length: 13
v_call: TRBV30
j_call: TRBJ1-1

cdr3_aa: CASSQGAWEKLFF
cdr3_nt: TGCGCCAGCAGCCAAGGGGCCTGGGAAAAACTGTTTTTT
clone_size: once
d_call: -
cdr3_length: 13
v_call: TRBV4-3
j_call: TRBJ1-4

cdr3_aa: CASNPTGTSGIHGRGGELFF
cdr3_nt: TGTGCCAGCAACCCCACCGGGACTAGCGGGATTCACGGACGTGGCGGGGAGCTGTTTTTT
clone_size: -
d_call: TRBD2
cdr3_length: 20
v_call: TRBV27
j_call: TRBJ2-2

cdr3_aa: CASSRDRWSSYEQYF
cdr3_nt: TGTGCCAGCAGTCGCGACAGGTGGAGCTCCTACGAGCAGTACTTC
clone_size: -
d_call: -
cdr3_length: 15
v_call: TRBV6-5
j_call: TRBJ2-7

cdr3_aa: CASSQGTNPARETQYF
cdr3_nt: TGTGCCAGCAGCCAAGGGACTAATCCAGCAAGAGAGACCCAGTACTTC
clone_size: -
d_call: TRBD2
cdr3_length: 16
v_call: TRBV13
j_call: TRBJ2-5

cdr3_aa: CASSPRGSGLLGTDTQYF
cdr3_nt: TGCGCCAGCAGCCCCAGGGGGTCGGGACTCCTCGGCACAGATACGCAGTATTTT
clone_size: -
d_call: -
cdr3_length: 18
v_call: TRBV4-1
j_call: TRBJ2-3

cdr3_aa: CASSSGTGREEQFF
cdr3_nt: TGTGCCAGCTCAAGCGGGACTGGAAGGGAGGAGCAGTTCTTC
clone_size: once
d_call: TRBD2
cdr3_length: 14
v_call: TRBV18
j_call: TRBJ2-1

cdr3_aa: CASSKDTLPYEQYF
cdr3_nt: TGTGCCAGCAGTAAAGACACCTTGCCCTACGAGCAGTACTTC
clone_size: -
d_call: -
cdr3_length: 14
v_call: TRBV27
j_call: TRBJ2-7

cdr3_aa: CASRATGGTGNQPQHF
cdr3_nt: TGTGCCAGCAGGGCGACAGGGGGCACGGGCAATCAGCCCCAGCATTTT
clone_size: -
d_call: TRBD1
cdr3_length: 16
v_call: TRBV2
j_call: TRBJ1-5

cdr3_aa: CASSLRRTTVNTEAFF
cdr3_nt: TGTGCCAGCAGTTTACGGAGGACCACGGTGAACACTGAAGCTTTCTTT
clone_size: -
d_call: -
cdr3_length: 16
v_call: TRBV27
j_call: TRBJ1-1

cdr3_aa: CASTPSGQANYGYTF
cdr3_nt: TGTGCCAGTACTCCTTCGGGACAGGCAAACTATGGCTACACCTTC
clone_size: -
d_call: TRBD1
cdr3_length: 15
v_call: TRBV19
j_call: TRBJ1-2

cdr3_aa: CASSFSGGSVQPQHF
cdr3_nt: TGTGCCAGCAGTTTCTCAGGGGGGTCGGTTCAGCCCCAGCATTTT
clone_size: -
d_call: TRBD1
cdr3_length: 15
v_call: TRBV28
j_call: TRBJ1-5

cdr3_aa: CAISELKNTQYF
cdr3_nt: TGTGCCATCAGTGAATTAAAAAATACGCAGTATTTT
clone_size: once
d_call: -
cdr3_length: 12
v_call: TRBV10-3
j_call: TRBJ2-3

cdr3_aa: CASSHRVSPADTQYF
cdr3_nt: TGTGCCAGCAGCCATCGGGTGTCCCCGGCTGATACGCAGTATTTT
clone_size: -
d_call: -
cdr3_length: 15
v_call: TRBV5-6
j_call: TRBJ2-3

cdr3_aa: CASSPRGREAVGELFF
cdr3_nt: TGTGCCAGCAGCCCGCGAGGTAGGGAGGCGGTCGGGGAGCTGTTTTTT
clone_size: -
d_call: -
cdr3_length: 16
v_call: TRBV9
j_call: TRBJ2-2

cdr3_aa: CASSRQGELDRPQHF
cdr3_nt: TGTGCCAGCAGCCGACAGGGGGAGCTCGACAGACCCCAGCATTTT
clone_size: -
d_call: TRBD1
cdr3_length: 15
v_call: TRBV6-1
j_call: TRBJ1-5

cdr3_aa: CAREVGSGANVLTF
cdr3_nt: TGTGCCAGAGAGGTTGGCTCTGGGGCCAACGTCCTGACTTTC
clone_size: -
d_call: -
cdr3_length: 14
v_call: TRBV2
j_call: TRBJ2-6

cdr3_aa: CASTTWGQGYGGYTF
cdr3_nt: TGTGCCAGTACCACGTGGGGACAGGGATATGGTGGCTACACCTTC
clone_size: few
d_call: TRBD1
cdr3_length: 15
v_call: TRBV19
j_call: TRBJ1-2

cdr3_aa: CASQPGVVGELFF
cdr3_nt: TGTGCCAGCCAACCGGGGGTGGTCGGGGAGCTGTTTTTT
clone_size: once
d_call: -
cdr3_length: 13
v_call: TRBV9
j_call: TRBJ2-2

cdr3_aa: CASSQASGQTDTQYF
cdr3_nt: TGCGCCAGCAGCCAGGCTTCGGGACAGACAGATACGCAGTATTTT
clone_size: -
d_call: TRBD1
cdr3_length: 15
v_call: TRBV4-1
j_call: TRBJ2-3

cdr3_aa: CASSVGLAGYQETQYF
cdr3_nt: TGTGCCAGCAGCGTAGGACTAGCGGGATACCAAGAGACCCAGTACTTC
clone_size: -
d_call: TRBD2
cdr3_length: 16
v_call: TRBV9
j_call: TRBJ2-5

cdr3_aa: CASSTWTSGLQETQYF
cdr3_nt: TGTGCCAGCAGTACCTGGACTAGCGGACTCCAAGAGACCCAGTACTTC
clone_size: -
d_call: TRBD2
cdr3_length: 16
v_call: TRBV2
j_call: TRBJ2-5

cdr3_aa: CATSVGGADGYGYTF
cdr3_nt: TGTGCCACCTCGGTGGGGGGGGCCGACGGCTATGGCTACACCTTC
clone_size: few
d_call: -
cdr3_length: 15
v_call: TRBV19
j_call: TRBJ1-2

cdr3_aa: CAWSGGISGNTIYF
cdr3_nt: TGTGCCTGGAGTGGCGGGATATCTGGAAACACCATATATTTT
clone_size: -
d_call: -
cdr3_length: 14
v_call: TRBV30
j_call: TRBJ1-3

cdr3_aa: CASSYGHRGNEQFF
cdr3_nt: TGTGCCAGCAGTTATGGCCATCGAGGTAATGAGCAGTTCTTC
clone_size: -
d_call: -
cdr3_length: 14
v_call: TRBV6-5
j_call: TRBJ2-1

cdr3_aa: CASRTFGSPEDTQYF
cdr3_nt: TGCGCCAGCAGGACATTCGGGAGCCCTGAAGATACGCAGTATTTT
clone_size: once
d_call: -
cdr3_length: 15
v_call: TRBV5-1
j_call: TRBJ2-3

cdr3_aa: CASSPRVSTGQRNTEAFF
cdr3_nt: TGTGCCAGCTCACCACGGGTTAGTACGGGACAGAGGAACACTGAAGCTTTCTTT
clone_size: once
d_call: TRBD1
cdr3_length: 18
v_call: TRBV18
j_call: TRBJ1-1